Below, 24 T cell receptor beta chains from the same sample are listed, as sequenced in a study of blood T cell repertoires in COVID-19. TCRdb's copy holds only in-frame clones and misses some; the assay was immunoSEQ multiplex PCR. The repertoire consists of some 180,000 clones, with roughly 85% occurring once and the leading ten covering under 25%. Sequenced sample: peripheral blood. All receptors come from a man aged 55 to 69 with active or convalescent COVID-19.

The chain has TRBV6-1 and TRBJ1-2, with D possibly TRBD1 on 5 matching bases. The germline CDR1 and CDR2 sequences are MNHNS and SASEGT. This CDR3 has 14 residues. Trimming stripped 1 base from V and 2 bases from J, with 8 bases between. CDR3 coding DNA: TGTGCCAGCAGTGAAGACGGGGGGAACTATGGCTACACCTTC. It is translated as CASSEDGGNYGYTF.

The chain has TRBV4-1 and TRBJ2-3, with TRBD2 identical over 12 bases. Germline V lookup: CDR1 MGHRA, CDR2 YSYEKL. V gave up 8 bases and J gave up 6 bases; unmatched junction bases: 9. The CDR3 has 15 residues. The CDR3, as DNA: TGCGCCAGCGCTCTAGCGGGGGGGCGTGGGGATACGCAGTATTTT. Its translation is CASALAGGRGDTQYF.

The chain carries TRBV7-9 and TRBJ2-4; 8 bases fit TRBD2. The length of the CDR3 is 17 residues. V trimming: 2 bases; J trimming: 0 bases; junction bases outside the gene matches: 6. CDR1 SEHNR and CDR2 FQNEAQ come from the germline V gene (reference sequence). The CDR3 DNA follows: TGTGCCAGCAGCTTAATCGGGGGGGAACTAGCCAAAAACATTCAGTACTTC. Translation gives CASSLIGGELAKNIQYF.

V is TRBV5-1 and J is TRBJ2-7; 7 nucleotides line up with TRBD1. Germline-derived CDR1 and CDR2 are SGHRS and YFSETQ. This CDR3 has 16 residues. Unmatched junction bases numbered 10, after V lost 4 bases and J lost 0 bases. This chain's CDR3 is CASSMGSRTGSYEQYF. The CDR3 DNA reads TGCGCCAGCAGCATGGGGTCGCGGACAGGCTCCTACGAGCAGTACTTC.

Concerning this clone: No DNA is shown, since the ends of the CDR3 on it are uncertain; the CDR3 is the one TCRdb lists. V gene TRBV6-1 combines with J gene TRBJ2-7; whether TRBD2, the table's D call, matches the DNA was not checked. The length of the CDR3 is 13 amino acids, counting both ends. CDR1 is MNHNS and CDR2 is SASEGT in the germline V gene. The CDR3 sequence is CASSSSSAYEQYF.

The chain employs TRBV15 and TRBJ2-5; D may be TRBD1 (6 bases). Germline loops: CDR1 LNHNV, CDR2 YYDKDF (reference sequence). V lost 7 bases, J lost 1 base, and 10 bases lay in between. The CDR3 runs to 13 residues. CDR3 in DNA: TGTGCCACCACGAAGGACAGCCAAGAGACCCAGTACTTC. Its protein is CATTKDSQETQYF.

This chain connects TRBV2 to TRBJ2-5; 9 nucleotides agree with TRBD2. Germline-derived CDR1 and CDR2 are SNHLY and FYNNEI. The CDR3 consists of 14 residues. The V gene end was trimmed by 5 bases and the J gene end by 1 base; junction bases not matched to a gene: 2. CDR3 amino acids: CASSSSGTQETQYF. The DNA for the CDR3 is TGTGCCAGCAGTTCTAGCGGGACCCAAGAGACCCAGTACTTC.

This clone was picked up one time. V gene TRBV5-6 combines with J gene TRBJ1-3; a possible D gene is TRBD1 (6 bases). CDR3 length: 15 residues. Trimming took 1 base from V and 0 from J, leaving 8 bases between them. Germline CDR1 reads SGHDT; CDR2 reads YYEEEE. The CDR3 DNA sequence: TGTGCCAGCAGCTTGAAAGGGGGCTCTGGAAACACCATATATTTT. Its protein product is CASSLKGGSGNTIYF.

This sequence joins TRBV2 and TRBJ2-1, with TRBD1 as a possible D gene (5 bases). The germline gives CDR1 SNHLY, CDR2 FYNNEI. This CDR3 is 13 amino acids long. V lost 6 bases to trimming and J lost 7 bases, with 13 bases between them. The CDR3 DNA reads TGTGCCAGCAGAGGGGCTAGTTCTAATGAGCAGTTCTTC. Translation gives CASRGASSNEQFF.

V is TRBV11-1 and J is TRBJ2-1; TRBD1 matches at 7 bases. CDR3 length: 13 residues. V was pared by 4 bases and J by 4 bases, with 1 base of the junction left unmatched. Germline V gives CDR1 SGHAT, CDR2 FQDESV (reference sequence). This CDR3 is CASSWGQYNEQFF. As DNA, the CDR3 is TGTGCCAGCAGCTGGGGACAGTACAATGAGCAGTTCTTC.

The CDR3 nucleotides are TGCAGCGGGGGGCGGTACCAAGAGACCCAGTACTTC. As protein: CSGGRYQETQYF. The rearrangement joins TRBV29-1 to TRBJ2-5; D might be TRBD1 (6 bases). From germline, CDR1 is SQVTM and CDR2 ANQGSEA. With 7 bases removed from V and 0 bases from J, the gap between germline ends came to 9 bases. The CDR3 length is 12 residues.

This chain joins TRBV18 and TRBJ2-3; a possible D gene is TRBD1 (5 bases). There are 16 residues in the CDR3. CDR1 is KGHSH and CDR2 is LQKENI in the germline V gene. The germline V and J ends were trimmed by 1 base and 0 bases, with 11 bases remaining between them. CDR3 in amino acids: CASSPQARASTDTQYF. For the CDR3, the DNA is TGTGCCAGCTCACCACAAGCCAGGGCAAGCACAGATACGCAGTATTTT.

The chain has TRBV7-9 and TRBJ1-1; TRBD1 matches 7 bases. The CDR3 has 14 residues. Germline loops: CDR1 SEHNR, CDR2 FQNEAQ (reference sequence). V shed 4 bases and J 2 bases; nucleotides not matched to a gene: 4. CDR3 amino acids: CASSSGGFNTEAFF. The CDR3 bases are TGTGCCAGCAGCTCAGGGGGATTTAACACTGAAGCTTTCTTT.

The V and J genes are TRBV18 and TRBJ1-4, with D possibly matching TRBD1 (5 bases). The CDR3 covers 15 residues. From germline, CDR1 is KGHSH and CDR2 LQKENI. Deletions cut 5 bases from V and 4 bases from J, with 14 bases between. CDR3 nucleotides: TGTGCCAGCTCATCTCTCAGGGAAAGTAATGAAAAACTGTTTTTT. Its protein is CASSSLRESNEKLFF.

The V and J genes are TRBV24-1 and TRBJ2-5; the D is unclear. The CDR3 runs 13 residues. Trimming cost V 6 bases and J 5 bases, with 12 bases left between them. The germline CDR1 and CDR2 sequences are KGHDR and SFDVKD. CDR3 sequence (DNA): TGTGCCACCAGTAAGGCCGGAGAGGAGACCCAGTACTTC. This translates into CATSKAGEETQYF.

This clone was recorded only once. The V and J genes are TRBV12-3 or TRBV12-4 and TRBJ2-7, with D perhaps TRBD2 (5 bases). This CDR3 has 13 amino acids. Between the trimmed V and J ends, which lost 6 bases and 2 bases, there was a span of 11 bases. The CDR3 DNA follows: TGTGCCAGCAGACCCCCCGGGGCCTACGAGCAGTACTTC. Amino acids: CASRPPGAYEQYF.

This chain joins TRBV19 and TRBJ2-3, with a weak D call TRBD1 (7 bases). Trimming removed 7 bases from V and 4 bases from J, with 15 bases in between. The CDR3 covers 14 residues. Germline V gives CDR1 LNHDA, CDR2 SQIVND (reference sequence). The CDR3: CASIGGGGADTQYF. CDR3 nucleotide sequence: TGTGCCAGTATCGGCGGAGGGGGCGCAGATACGCAGTATTTT.

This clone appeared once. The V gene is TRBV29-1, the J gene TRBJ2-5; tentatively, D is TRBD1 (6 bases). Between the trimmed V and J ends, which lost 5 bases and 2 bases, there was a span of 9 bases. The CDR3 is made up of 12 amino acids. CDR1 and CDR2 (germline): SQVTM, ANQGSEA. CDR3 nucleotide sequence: TGCAGCGTTTGGGACAAGCAAGAGACCCAGTACTTC. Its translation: CSVWDKQETQYF.

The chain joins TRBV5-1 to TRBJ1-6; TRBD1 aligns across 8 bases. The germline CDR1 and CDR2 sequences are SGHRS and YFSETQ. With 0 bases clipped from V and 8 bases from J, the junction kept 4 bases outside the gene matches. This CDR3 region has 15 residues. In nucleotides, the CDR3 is TGCGCCAGCAGCTTGGCAGGGGGCGCAGATTCACCCCTCCACTTT. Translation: CASSLAGGADSPLHF.

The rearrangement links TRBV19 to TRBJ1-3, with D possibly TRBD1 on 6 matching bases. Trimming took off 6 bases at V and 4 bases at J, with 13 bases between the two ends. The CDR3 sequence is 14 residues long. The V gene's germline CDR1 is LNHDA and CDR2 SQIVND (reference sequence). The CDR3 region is CASRATGDGNTIYF. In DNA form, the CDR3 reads TGTGCCAGTAGAGCGACAGGAGACGGAAACACCATATATTTT.

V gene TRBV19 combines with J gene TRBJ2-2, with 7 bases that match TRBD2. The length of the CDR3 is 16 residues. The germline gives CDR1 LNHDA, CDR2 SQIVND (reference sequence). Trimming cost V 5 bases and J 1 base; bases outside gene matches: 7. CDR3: CASSSWGGENTGELFF. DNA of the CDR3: TGTGCCAGTAGTTCCTGGGGGGGAGAGAACACCGGGGAGCTGTTTTTT.

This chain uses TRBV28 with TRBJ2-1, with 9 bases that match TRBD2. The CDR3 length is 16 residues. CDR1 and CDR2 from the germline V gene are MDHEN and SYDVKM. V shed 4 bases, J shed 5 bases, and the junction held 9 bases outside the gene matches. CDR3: CASSSPAGGGDNEQFF. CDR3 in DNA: TGTGCCAGCAGTTCCCCAGCGGGCGGGGGGGACAATGAGCAGTTCTTC.

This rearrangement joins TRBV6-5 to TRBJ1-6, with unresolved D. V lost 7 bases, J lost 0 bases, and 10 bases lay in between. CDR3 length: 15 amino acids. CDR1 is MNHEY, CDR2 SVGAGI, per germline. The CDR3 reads CASTGGSSYNSPLHF. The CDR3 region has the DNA TGTGCCAGCACTGGAGGGAGCTCCTATAATTCACCCCTCCACTTT.

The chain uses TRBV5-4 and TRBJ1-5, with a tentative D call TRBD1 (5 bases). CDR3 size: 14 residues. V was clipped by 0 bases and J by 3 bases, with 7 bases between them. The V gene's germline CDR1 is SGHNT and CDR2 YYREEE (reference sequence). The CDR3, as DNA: TGTGCCAGCAGCTTGGCAGGGCCCAATCAGCCCCAGCATTTT. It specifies CASSLAGPNQPQHF.